This T cell receptor beta chain was found in a study of cytomegalovirus exposure and HLA in healthy donors. Study-wide background: Around 89 million unique TCRs from HLA-typed donors made up an early data release.

Details on this clone: Its cognate antigen is unknown.

The germline CDR1 and CDR2 sequences are MNHEY and SVGAGI. Germline trimming cut 10 bases from V and 0 bases from J; bases unmatched to any gene: 3. This CDR3 has 12 amino acids. Each donor was healthy, and each was a bone marrow donor. The PCR ran on 60 Vbeta and 13 Jbeta primers. Some clones are missing from TCRdb's copy, which holds only in-frame ones; the method was immunoSEQ multiplex PCR. The sample includes some 120,000 clones, less than 90% of them seen just once. Broader study findings: There were several of the most significant clusters that appeared linked to common viral pathogens in a later analysis. TCR sequences were mostly rare, though some public TCRs occurred in many donors.

The V call is TRBV6-5, the J call TRBJ2-7, with 7 bases aligning to TRBD2. The source is a man aged 45-60 years in good health and CMV-seronegative. Sequencing was done on a sample of PBMCs. In nucleotides, the CDR3 is TGTGCCACCGGGACTAACTCCTACGAGCAGTACTTC. Residues: CATGTNSYEQYF.